This is a list of T cell receptor beta chains from one sample in a study of T cell responses to AZD1222 COVID-19 vaccine. Assay: immunoSEQ multiplex PCR; the TCRdb copy retains only in-frame clones and omits some. The table has about 100,000 clones, about nine tenths seen once. The sample in question was peripheral blood, obtained on day 0 of AZD1222 vaccination. All receptors come from an adult in good health. Both conserved end residues are part of each CDR3. The D gene is left open where the match is weak. Rows give clone size only sometimes, using once, few, many, or a class for an expanded clone.

>TRBJ2-7|-|TRBV10-3|-
CAISGRDDAYEQYF
TGTGCCATCAGTGGCCGGGATGACGCCTACGAGCAGTACTTC
>TRBJ1-1|-|TRBV5-1|-
CASSLAQENTEAFF
TGCGCCAGCAGCTTGGCCCAAGAGAACACTGAAGCTTTCTTT
>TRBJ1-2|-|TRBV28|-
CASSLAGSNYGYTF
TGTGCCAGCAGTTTAGCAGGGTCCAACTATGGCTACACCTTC
>TRBJ2-1|once|TRBV7-9|-
CASSPRGESYNEQFF
TGTGCCAGCAGCCCTAGGGGTGAAAGCTACAATGAGCAGTTCTTC
>TRBJ2-7|-|TRBV6-5|TRBD1
CASSYSKGQGYEQYF
TGTGCCAGCAGTTACTCGAAGGGACAGGGCTACGAGCAGTACTTC
>TRBJ1-1|-|TRBV11-2|-
CASSLGHTEAFF
TGTGCCAGCAGCTTAGGGCATACTGAAGCTTTCTTT
>TRBJ2-7|-|TRBV5-1|TRBD1
CASSSGTGYRVGDSSSYEQYF
TGCGCCAGCAGCTCAGGGACAGGATATCGGGTTGGGGACTCGAGCTCCTACGAGCAGTACTTC
>TRBJ1-2|-|TRBV28|-
CASRHEGGNYGYTF
TGTGCCAGCAGACACGAAGGGGGGAACTATGGCTACACCTTC
>TRBJ2-1|-|TRBV10-1|TRBD2
CASSLREFRNEQFF
TGCGCCAGCAGTCTGCGGGAGTTTCGGAATGAGCAGTTCTTC
>TRBJ1-6|-|TRBV7-3|-
CASSLEVAGSDSPLHF
TGTGCCAGCAGCTTAGAGGTCGCAGGGAGCGATTCACCCCTCCACTTT
>TRBJ1-4|-|TRBV5-8|-
CASSFSRQSNEKLFF
TGTGCCAGCAGCTTCTCCCGTCAGTCTAATGAAAAACTGTTTTTT
>TRBJ1-6|-|TRBV19|-
CASKDSPYNSPLHF
TGTGCCAGTAAAGACAGCCCCTATAATTCACCCCTCCACTTT
>TRBJ1-5|-|TRBV7-9|-
CASSLAGAGPQHF
TGTGCCAGCAGCTTAGCGGGGGCGGGGCCCCAGCATTTT